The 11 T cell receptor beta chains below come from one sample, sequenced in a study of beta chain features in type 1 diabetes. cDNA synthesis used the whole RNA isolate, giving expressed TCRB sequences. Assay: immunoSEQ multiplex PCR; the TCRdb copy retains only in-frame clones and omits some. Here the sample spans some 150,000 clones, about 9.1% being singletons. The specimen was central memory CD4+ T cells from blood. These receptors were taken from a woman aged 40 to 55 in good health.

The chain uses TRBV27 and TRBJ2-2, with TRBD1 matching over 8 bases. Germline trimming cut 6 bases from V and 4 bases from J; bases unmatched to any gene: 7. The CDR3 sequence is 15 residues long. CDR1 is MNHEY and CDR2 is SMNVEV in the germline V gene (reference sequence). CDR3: CASSGRGLSTGELFF. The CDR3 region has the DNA TGTGCCAGCAGCGGCAGGGGGCTTAGCACCGGGGAGCTGTTTTTT.

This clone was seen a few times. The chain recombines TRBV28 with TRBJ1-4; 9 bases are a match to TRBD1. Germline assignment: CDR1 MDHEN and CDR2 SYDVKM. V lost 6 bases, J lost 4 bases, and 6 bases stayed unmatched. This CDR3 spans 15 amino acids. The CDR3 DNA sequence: TGTGCCAGCAGATCCGACAGGGGGGATAATGAAAAACTGTTTTTT. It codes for CASRSDRGDNEKLFF.

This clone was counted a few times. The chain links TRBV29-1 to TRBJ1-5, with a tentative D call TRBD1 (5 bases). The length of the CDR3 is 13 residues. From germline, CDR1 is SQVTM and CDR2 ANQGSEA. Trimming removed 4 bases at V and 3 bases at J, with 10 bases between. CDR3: CSVAKQANQPQHF. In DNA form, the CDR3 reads TGCAGCGTTGCCAAACAGGCCAATCAGCCCCAGCATTTT.

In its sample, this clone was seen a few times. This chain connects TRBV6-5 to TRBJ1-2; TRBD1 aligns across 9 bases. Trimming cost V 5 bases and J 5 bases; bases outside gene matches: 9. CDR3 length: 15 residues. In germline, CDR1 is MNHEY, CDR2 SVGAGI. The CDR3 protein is CASSQVDRGIYGYTF. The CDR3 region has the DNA TGTGCCAGCAGTCAAGTCGACAGGGGGATTTATGGCTACACCTTC.

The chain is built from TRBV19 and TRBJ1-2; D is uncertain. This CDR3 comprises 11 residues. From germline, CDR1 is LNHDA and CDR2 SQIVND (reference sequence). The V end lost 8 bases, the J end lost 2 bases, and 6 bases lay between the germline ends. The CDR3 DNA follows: TGTGCCAGTGCACGGAACTATGGCTACACCTTC. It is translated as CASARNYGYTF.

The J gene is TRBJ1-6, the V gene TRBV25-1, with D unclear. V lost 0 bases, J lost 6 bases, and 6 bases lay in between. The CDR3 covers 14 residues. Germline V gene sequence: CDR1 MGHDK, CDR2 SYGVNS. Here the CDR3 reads CASSEYEGNSPLHF. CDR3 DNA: TGTGCCAGCAGTGAATACGAGGGTAATTCACCCCTCCACTTT.

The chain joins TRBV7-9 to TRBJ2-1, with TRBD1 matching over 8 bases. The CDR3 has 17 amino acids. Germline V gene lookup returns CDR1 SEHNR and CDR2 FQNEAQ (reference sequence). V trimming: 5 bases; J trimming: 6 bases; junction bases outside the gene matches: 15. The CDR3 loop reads CASSQPSGRGLGNEQFF. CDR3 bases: TGTGCCAGCAGCCAACCCTCGGGCAGGGGGCTGGGCAATGAGCAGTTCTTC.

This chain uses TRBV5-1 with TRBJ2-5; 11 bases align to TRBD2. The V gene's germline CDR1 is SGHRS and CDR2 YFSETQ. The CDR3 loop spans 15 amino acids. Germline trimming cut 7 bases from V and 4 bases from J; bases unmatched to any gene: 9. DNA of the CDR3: TGCGCCAGCGGCGGTAGCGGGGGGGCCGGAGAGACCCAGTACTTC. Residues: CASGGSGGAGETQYF.

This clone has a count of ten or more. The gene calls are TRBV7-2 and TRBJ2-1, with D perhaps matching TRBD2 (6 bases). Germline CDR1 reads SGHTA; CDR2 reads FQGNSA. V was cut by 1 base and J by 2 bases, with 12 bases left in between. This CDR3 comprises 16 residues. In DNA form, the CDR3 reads TGTGCCAGCAGCTTAGGGTGGGGGAGGACCTACAATGAGCAGTTCTTC. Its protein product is CASSLGWGRTYNEQFF.

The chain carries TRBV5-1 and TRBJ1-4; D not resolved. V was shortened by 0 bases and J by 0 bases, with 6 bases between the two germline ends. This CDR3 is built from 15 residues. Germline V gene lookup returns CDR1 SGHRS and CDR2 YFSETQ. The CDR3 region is CASSLGGTTNEKLFF. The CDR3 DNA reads TGCGCCAGCAGCTTGGGAGGGACAACTAATGAAAAACTGTTTTTT.

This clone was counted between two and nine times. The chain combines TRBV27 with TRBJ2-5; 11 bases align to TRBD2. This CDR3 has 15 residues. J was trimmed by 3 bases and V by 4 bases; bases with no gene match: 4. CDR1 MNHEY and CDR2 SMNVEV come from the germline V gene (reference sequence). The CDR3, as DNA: TGTGCCAGCAGTTCCTTACTAGCGGGGGAAGAGACCCAGTACTTC. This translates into CASSSLLAGEETQYF.